Listed below are T cell receptor beta chains from one sample, sequenced in a study of human T cells and chemical hapten exposure. TCRdb ran MiXCR on the RACE reads and lists one entry per CDR3 protein. Among roughly 100,000 distinct CDR3 sequences listed, approximately 12% were seen once. Specimen: whole blood, collected in connection with sensitization to the hapten diphenylcyclopropenone (DPC). These receptors all stem from a woman in her forties or fifties with alopecia areata. Some clones in this sample may be carry-over from other donors' samples. Each CDR3 is given with its conserved first and last residue. Fields, in order: clone size, D gene, V gene, J gene, CDR3 DNA, CDR3 protein. D genes are given only for firm matches. Size tells how often a clone was seen (once, few, many) or the class of an expanded clone, and some rows leave it out.

clone_size: few; d_call: .; v_call: TRBV6-5; j_call: TRBJ1-2; cdr3_nt: TGTGCCAGCAGTTACTGGCCCTCCTTGTACTATGGCTACACCTTC; cdr3_aa: CASSYWPSLYYGYTF
clone_size: many; d_call: TRBD2; v_call: TRBV12-3/TRBV12-4; j_call: TRBJ2-7; cdr3_nt: TGTGCCAGCAGTTTATCCGGAGCGGGGGCCATGGGGGAGCAGTACTTC; cdr3_aa: CASSLSGAGAMGEQYF
clone_size: .; d_call: .; v_call: TRBV20-1; j_call: TRBJ1-5; cdr3_nt: TGCAGTGCTAGAGATGGGTCAGAGTGGAATCAGCCCCAGCATTTT; cdr3_aa: CSARDGSEWNQPQHF
clone_size: many; d_call: .; v_call: TRBV29-1; j_call: TRBJ2-3; cdr3_nt: TGCAGCGTTTTGTTCGGTAGCACAGATACGCAGTATTTT; cdr3_aa: CSVLFGSTDTQYF
clone_size: few; d_call: TRBD2; v_call: TRBV28; j_call: TRBJ2-1; cdr3_nt: TGTGCCAGCCTAGCGGGGTCCCTCTCCTACAATGAGCAGTTCTTC; cdr3_aa: CASLAGSLSYNEQFF
clone_size: few; d_call: TRBD1; v_call: TRBV4-1; j_call: TRBJ1-1; cdr3_nt: TGCGCCAGCAGCCAAGAATGGACAGGGAACACTGAAGCTTTCTTT; cdr3_aa: CASSQEWTGNTEAFF
clone_size: .; d_call: .; v_call: TRBV10-2; j_call: TRBJ2-3; cdr3_nt: TGCGCCAGCAGCTTCGAGTGGATCACAGATACGCAGTATTTT; cdr3_aa: CASSFEWITDTQYF
clone_size: few; d_call: TRBD1; v_call: TRBV29-1; j_call: TRBJ1-5; cdr3_nt: TGCAGCGTTAGCGGGACAGGGAATCAGCCCCAGCATTTT; cdr3_aa: CSVSGTGNQPQHF
clone_size: .; d_call: .; v_call: TRBV21-1; j_call: TRBJ2-7; cdr3_nt: TGTGCCAGCACAAGAGGACAGAGGAACTACTACGAGCAGTACTTC; cdr3_aa: CASTRGQRNYYEQYF
clone_size: .; d_call: TRBD1; v_call: TRBV6-6; j_call: TRBJ2-1; cdr3_nt: TGTGCCAGCAGTCAGTCCGGGACAGGGCACAATGAGCAGTTCTTC; cdr3_aa: CASSQSGTGHNEQFF
clone_size: many; d_call: TRBD2; v_call: TRBV11-2; j_call: TRBJ2-7; cdr3_nt: TGTGCCAGCAGCTCGCAGGGTAGCGGGGGACCCTACGAGCAGTACTTC; cdr3_aa: CASSSQGSGGPYEQYF
clone_size: few; d_call: .; v_call: TRBV20-1; j_call: TRBJ1-5; cdr3_nt: TGCAGTGCTCGTCCCTATAGCAATCAGCCCCAGCATTTT; cdr3_aa: CSARPYSNQPQHF
clone_size: few; d_call: .; v_call: TRBV28; j_call: TRBJ1-4; cdr3_nt: TGTGCCAGCAGTTTATTTCCGGTCGGCGAAAAACTGTTTTTT; cdr3_aa: CASSLFPVGEKLFF
clone_size: .; d_call: .; v_call: TRBV28; j_call: TRBJ2-1; cdr3_nt: TGTGCCAGCACAGGGGAAATCTACGATGAGCAGTTCTTC; cdr3_aa: CASTGEIYDEQFF
clone_size: few; d_call: TRBD2; v_call: TRBV4-3; j_call: TRBJ2-3; cdr3_nt: TGCGCCAGCAGCCAAGCCGGGACTAGCGGTTCGAATACGCAGTATTTT; cdr3_aa: CASSQAGTSGSNTQYF
clone_size: few; d_call: .; v_call: TRBV20-1; j_call: TRBJ2-3; cdr3_nt: TGCAGTGCCGAGCCCGGGCAGGGGAGCACAGATACGCAGTATTTT; cdr3_aa: CSAEPGQGSTDTQYF
clone_size: many; d_call: .; v_call: TRBV15; j_call: TRBJ2-5; cdr3_nt: TGTGCCACCTCCTCGGGGGGCCAGGAGACCCAGTACTTC; cdr3_aa: CATSSGGQETQYF
clone_size: many; d_call: .; v_call: TRBV28; j_call: TRBJ2-5; cdr3_nt: TGTGCCAGCAGAACGTTCCTCGTCCCGGGGACCCAGTACTTC; cdr3_aa: CASRTFLVPGTQYF
clone_size: many; d_call: .; v_call: TRBV28; j_call: TRBJ1-1; cdr3_nt: TGTGCCAGCAGTCTAAACAGGCGGGTGAACACTGAAGCTTTCTTT; cdr3_aa: CASSLNRRVNTEAFF
clone_size: .; d_call: .; v_call: TRBV6-5; j_call: TRBJ2-7; cdr3_nt: TGTGCCAGCAGTTACTCCAAACGGGCCTACGAGCAGTACTTC; cdr3_aa: CASSYSKRAYEQYF
clone_size: .; d_call: TRBD2; v_call: TRBV12-3/TRBV12-4; j_call: TRBJ2-3; cdr3_nt: TGTGCCAGCAGTTCCACTCGACTAGCGGGAGTCACAGATACGCAGTATTTT; cdr3_aa: CASSSTRLAGVTDTQYF
clone_size: .; d_call: TRBD1; v_call: TRBV2; j_call: TRBJ2-3; cdr3_nt: TGTGCCAGCAGTGAAACCCCAGGGGGAGATACGCAGTATTTT; cdr3_aa: CASSETPGGDTQYF
clone_size: many; d_call: TRBD2; v_call: TRBV11-2; j_call: TRBJ2-3; cdr3_nt: TGTGCCAGCAGCCTCCTACTAGCGCAGAGCACAGATACGCAGTATTTT; cdr3_aa: CASSLLLAQSTDTQYF
clone_size: few; d_call: .; v_call: TRBV5-1; j_call: TRBJ1-1; cdr3_nt: TGCGCCAGCAGAGGACAAACTGAAGCTTTCTTT; cdr3_aa: CASRGQTEAFF
clone_size: .; d_call: .; v_call: TRBV28; j_call: TRBJ2-7; cdr3_nt: TGTGCCTCCGCCGGGTTGAGCTACGAGCAGTACTTC; cdr3_aa: CASAGLSYEQYF
clone_size: .; d_call: TRBD2; v_call: TRBV6-2/TRBV6-3; j_call: TRBJ2-1; cdr3_nt: TGTGCCAGCAGTTCTGGTGGTAGCGGGGACAATGAGCAGTTCTTC; cdr3_aa: CASSSGGSGDNEQFF
clone_size: few; d_call: TRBD1; v_call: TRBV20-1; j_call: TRBJ2-3; cdr3_nt: TGCAGTGCCACCCGGGACAGGGGAAGGACAGATACGCAGTATTTT; cdr3_aa: CSATRDRGRTDTQYF